These T cell receptor beta chains were read from a single sample in a study of blood T cell repertoires in COVID-19. The method was immunoSEQ multiplex PCR; TCRdb's version includes in-frame clones alone and lacks a portion of them. The table records some 140,000 clones, about four fifths of them present only once. Sequencing was performed on peripheral blood. The origin of the receptors is a woman aged 55-75 years with acute or convalescent COVID-19. CDR3s include the opening cysteine and the closing phenylalanine or tryptophan. The D gene is left open where the match is weak. The size field is filled for only some rows; it gives once, few, many or a size class.

j_call | d_call | v_call | clone_size | cdr3_aa | cdr3_nt
TRBJ1-3 | TRBD1 | TRBV2 | . | CASSGQGARNTIYF | TGTGCCAGCAGTGGACAGGGTGCTAGAAACACCATATATTTT
TRBJ2-2 | . | TRBV28 | . | CASRTGQSTGELFF | TGTGCCAGCAGGACCGGACAAAGCACCGGGGAGCTGTTTTTT
TRBJ1-2 | TRBD1 | TRBV30 | . | CAGTGDLGDGYTF | TGTGCCGGGACAGGGGATTTGGGGGATGGCTACACCTTC
TRBJ2-1 | . | TRBV3-1/TRBV3-2 | . | CASSQWGGRGADNEQFF | TGTGCCAGCAGCCAGTGGGGAGGACGGGGGGCCGACAATGAGCAGTTCTTC
TRBJ2-2 | . | TRBV5-1 | . | CASSLALAGTGELFF | TGCGCCAGCAGCTTGGCATTAGCTGGGACCGGGGAGCTGTTTTTT
TRBJ2-5 | TRBD1 | TRBV20-1 | . | CSASGGTGVGETQYF | TGCAGTGCTAGTGGGGGGACAGGGGTTGGAGAGACCCAGTACTTC
TRBJ1-2 | TRBD1 | TRBV7-9 | . | CASSYRDRGRGYTF | TGTGCCAGCAGCTACCGGGACAGGGGTCGAGGCTACACCTTC
TRBJ1-6 | . | TRBV19 | . | CASSNQGNSPLHF | TGTGCCAGTAGTAACCAGGGAAATTCACCCCTCCACTTT
TRBJ2-1 | TRBD1 | TRBV19 | once | CASSILDRVSDNEQFF | TGTGCCAGTAGTATCCTCGACAGGGTGTCGGACAATGAGCAGTTCTTC
TRBJ1-1 | TRBD1 | TRBV5-1 | once | CASSDWTGGNTEAFF | TGCGCCAGCAGCGATTGGACAGGTGGGAACACTGAAGCTTTCTTT
TRBJ2-3 | TRBD2 | TRBV7-3 | . | CASSAQERGGMADTQYF | TGTGCCAGCAGTGCCCAGGAGCGGGGGGGTATGGCAGATACGCAGTATTTT
TRBJ1-1 | TRBD1 | TRBV12-3/TRBV12-4 | . | CASSSDRVSSAFF | TGTGCCAGCAGTTCCGACAGGGTGAGTTCGGCTTTCTTT
TRBJ1-5 | . | TRBV11-2 | . | CASSPHRGNQPQHF | TGTGCCAGCAGCCCACACAGGGGCAATCAGCCCCAGCATTTT
TRBJ1-1 | . | TRBV6-1 | once | CASSEWRKSTEAFF | TGTGCCAGCAGTGAATGGAGGAAGTCCACTGAAGCTTTCTTT
TRBJ1-3 | . | TRBV25-1 | . | CASSDTRVNSGNTIYF | TGTGCCAGCAGTGACACTCGAGTTAACTCTGGAAACACCATATATTTT
TRBJ2-1 | . | TRBV30 | . | CAGTENNEQFF | TGTGCCGGCACAGAGAACAATGAGCAGTTCTTC
TRBJ1-5 | . | TRBV6-5 | . | CASSSYGRGINQPQHF | TGTGCCAGCAGTTCTTACGGGCGGGGGATCAATCAGCCCCAGCATTTT
TRBJ1-5 | . | TRBV15 | . | CATSGSGGVANQPQHF | TGTGCCACCAGCGGGTCCGGGGGAGTAGCCAATCAGCCCCAGCATTTT